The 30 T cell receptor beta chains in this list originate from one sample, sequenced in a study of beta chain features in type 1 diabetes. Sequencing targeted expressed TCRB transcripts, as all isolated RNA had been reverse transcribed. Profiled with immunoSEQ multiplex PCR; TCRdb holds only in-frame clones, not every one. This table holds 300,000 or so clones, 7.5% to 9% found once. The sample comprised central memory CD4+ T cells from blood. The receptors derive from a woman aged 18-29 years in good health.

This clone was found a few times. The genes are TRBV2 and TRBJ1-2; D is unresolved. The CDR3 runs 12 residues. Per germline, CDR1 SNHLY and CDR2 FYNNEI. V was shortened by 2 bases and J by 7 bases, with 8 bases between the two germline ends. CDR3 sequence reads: CASSENDGGYTF. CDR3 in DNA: TGTGCCAGCAGTGAAAATGACGGTGGCTACACCTTC.

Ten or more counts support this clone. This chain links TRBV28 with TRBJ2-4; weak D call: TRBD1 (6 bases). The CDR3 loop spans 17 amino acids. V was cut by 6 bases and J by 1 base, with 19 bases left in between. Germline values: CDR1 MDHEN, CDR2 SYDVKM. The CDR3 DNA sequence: TGTGCCAGCAGCCCGATACAGGGTTTGGGGGCCAAAAACATTCAGTACTTC. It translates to CASSPIQGLGAKNIQYF.

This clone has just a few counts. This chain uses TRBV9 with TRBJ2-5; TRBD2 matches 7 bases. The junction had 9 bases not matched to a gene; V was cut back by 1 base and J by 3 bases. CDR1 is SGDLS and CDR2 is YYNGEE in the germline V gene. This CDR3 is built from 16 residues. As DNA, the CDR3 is TGTGCCAGCAGCGTATCCCCCGGGACTATGGAAGAGACCCAGTACTTC. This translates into CASSVSPGTMEETQYF.

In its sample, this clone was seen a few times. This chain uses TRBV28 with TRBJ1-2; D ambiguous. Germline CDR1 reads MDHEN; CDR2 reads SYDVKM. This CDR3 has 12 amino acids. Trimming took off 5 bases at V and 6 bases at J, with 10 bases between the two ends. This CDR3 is CASSQNPDGYTF. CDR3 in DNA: TGTGCCAGCAGTCAGAATCCCGATGGCTACACCTTC.

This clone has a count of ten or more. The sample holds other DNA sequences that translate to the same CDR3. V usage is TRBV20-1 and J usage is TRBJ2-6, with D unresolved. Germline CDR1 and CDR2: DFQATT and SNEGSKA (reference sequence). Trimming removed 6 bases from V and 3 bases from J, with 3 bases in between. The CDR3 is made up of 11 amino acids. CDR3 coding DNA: TGCAGTGCAAATGGGGCCAACGTCCTGACTTTC. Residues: CSANGANVLTF.

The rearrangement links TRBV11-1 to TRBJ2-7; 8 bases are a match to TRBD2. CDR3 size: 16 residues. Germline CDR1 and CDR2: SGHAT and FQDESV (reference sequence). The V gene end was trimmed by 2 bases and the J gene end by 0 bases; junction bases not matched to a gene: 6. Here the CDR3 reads CASSLPSGSGSYEQYF. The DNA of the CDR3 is TGTGCCAGCAGCTTACCGAGCGGGAGTGGCTCCTACGAGCAGTACTTC.

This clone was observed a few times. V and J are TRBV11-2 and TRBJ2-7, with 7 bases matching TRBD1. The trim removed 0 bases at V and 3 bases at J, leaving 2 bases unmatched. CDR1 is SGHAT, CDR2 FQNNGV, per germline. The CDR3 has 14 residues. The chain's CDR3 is CASSLDRDSYEQYF. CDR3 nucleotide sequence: TGTGCCAGCAGCTTAGATCGGGACAGCTACGAGCAGTACTTC.

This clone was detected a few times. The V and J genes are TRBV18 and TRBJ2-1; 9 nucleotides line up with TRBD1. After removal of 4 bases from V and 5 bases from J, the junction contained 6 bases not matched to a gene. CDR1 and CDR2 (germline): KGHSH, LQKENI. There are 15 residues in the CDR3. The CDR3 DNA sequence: TGTGCCAGCTCACGCCGGGACAGGGACCACAATGAGCAGTTCTTC. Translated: CASSRRDRDHNEQFF.

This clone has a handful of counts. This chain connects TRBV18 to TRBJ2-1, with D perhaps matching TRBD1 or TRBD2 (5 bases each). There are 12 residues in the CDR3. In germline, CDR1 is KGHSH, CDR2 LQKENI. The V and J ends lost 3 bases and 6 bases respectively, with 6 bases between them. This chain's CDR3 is CASSPGRNEQFF. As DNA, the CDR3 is TGTGCCAGCTCACCGGGACGCAATGAGCAGTTCTTC.

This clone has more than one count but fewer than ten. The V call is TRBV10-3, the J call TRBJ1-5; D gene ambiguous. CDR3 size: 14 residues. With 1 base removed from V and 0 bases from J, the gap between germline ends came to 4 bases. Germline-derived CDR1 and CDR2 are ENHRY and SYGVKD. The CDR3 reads CAISELDSNQPQHF. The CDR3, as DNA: TGTGCCATCAGTGAGTTGGATAGCAATCAGCCCCAGCATTTT.

The CDR3, as DNA: TGTGCCAGCTCATCAGAACAGGGGCAGCCCCAGCATTTT. The encoded protein is CASSSEQGQPQHF. The V call is TRBV18, the J call TRBJ1-5; TRBD1 matches at 7 bases. Germline V gene sequence: CDR1 KGHSH, CDR2 LQKENI. CDR3 length: 13 residues. Trimming removed 5 bases from V and 7 bases from J; junction bases left unmatched: 5.

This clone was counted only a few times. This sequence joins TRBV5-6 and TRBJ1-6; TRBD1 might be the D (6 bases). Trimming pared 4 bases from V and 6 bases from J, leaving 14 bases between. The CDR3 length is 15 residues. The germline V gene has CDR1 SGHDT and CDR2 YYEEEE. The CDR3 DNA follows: TGTGCCAGCAGCGCCCGTGGGGGCCGTAATTCACCCCTCCACTTT. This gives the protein CASSARGGRNSPLHF.

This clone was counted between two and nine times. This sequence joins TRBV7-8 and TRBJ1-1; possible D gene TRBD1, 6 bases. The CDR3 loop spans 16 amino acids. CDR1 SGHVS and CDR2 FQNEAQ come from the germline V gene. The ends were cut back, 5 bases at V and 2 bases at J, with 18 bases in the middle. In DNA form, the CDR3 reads TGTGCCAGCAGCGCCTCCCGGGACACTATCAACACTGAAGCTTTCTTT. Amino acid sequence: CASSASRDTINTEAFF.

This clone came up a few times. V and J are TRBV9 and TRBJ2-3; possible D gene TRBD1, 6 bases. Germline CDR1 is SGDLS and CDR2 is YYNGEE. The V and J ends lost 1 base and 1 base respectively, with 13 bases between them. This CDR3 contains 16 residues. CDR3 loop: CASSVTARGGTDTQYF. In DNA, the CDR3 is TGTGCCAGCAGCGTAACTGCCAGGGGTGGCACAGATACGCAGTATTTT.

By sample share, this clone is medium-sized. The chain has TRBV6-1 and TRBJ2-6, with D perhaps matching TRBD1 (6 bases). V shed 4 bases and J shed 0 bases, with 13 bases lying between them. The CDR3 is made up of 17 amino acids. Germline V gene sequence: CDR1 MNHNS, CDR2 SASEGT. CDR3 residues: CASSVQGLSSGANVLTF. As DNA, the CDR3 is TGTGCCAGCAGTGTCCAGGGGTTAAGCTCTGGGGCCAACGTCCTGACTTTC.

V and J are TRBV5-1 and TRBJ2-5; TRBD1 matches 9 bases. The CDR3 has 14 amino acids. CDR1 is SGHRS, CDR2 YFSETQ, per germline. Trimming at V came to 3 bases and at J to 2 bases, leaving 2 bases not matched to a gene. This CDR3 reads CASSSGTGQETQYF. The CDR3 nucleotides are TGCGCCAGCAGCTCCGGGACAGGGCAAGAGACCCAGTACTTC.

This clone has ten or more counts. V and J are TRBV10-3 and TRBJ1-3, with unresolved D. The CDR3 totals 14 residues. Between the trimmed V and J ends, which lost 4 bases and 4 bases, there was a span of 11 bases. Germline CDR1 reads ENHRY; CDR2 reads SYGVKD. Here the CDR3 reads CAISVGLYGNTIYF. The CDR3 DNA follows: TGTGCCATCAGTGTCGGGTTGTACGGAAACACCATATATTTT.

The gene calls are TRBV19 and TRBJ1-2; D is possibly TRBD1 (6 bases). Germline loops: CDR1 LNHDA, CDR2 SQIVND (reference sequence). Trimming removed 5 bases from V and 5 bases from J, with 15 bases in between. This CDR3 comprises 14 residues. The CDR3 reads CASSEQGQSYGYTF. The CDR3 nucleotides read TGTGCCAGTAGTGAACAAGGACAGAGTTATGGCTACACCTTC.

The CDR3 sequence: CASSASGGSNEQFF. In DNA form, the CDR3 reads TGCGCCAGCAGTGCCTCAGGGGGAAGCAATGAGCAGTTCTTC. This chain joins TRBV10-1 and TRBJ2-1, with TRBD1 matching 7 bases. J gave up 6 bases and V 4 bases, and 6 bases lay outside the gene matches. CDR1 WNHNN and CDR2 SYGVQD come from the germline V gene (reference sequence). The CDR3 runs 14 residues.

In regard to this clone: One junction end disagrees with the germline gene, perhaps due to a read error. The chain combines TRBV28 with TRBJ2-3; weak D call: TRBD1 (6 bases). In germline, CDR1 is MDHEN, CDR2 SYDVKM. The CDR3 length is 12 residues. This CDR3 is CASRTQTGTQYF. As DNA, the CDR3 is TGTGCCAGCAGGACGCAGACAGGTACGCAGTATTTT.

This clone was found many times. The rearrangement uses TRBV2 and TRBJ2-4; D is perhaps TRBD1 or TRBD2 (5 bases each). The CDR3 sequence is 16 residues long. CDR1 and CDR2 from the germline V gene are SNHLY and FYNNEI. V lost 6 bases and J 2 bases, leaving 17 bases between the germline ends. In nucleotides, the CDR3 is TGTGCCAGCAGCAGGGACCTGACAGAAACCAAAAACATTCAGTACTTC. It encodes CASSRDLTETKNIQYF. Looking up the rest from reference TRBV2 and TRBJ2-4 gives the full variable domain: EPEVTQTPSHQVTQMGQEVILRCVPISNHLYFYWYRQILGQKVEFLVSFYNNEISEKSEIFDDQFSVERPDGSNFTLKIRSTKLEDSAMYFCASSRDLTETKNIQYFGAGTRLSVL.

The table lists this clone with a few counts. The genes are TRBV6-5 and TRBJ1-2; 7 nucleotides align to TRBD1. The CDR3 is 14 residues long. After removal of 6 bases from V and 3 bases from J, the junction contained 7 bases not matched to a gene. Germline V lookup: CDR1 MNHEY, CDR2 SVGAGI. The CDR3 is CASSPDRAYYGYTF. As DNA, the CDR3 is TGTGCCAGCAGCCCCGACAGGGCGTACTATGGCTACACCTTC.

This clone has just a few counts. CDR3 region: CASSHLTGEFGELFF. DNA for the CDR3: TGCGCCAGCAGCCATCTGACGGGAGAGTTCGGGGAGCTGTTTTTT. The V and J genes are TRBV5-1 and TRBJ2-2; D possibly corresponds to TRBD2 (6 bases). The germline V gene encodes CDR1 SGHRS and CDR2 YFSETQ. V was pared by 4 bases and J by 7 bases, with 17 bases between. The CDR3 contains 15 residues.

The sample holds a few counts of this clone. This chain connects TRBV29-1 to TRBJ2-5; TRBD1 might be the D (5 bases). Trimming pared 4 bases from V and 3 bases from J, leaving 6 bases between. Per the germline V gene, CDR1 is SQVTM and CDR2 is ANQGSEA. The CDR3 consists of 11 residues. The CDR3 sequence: CSVAREETQYF. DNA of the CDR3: TGCAGCGTTGCCAGGGAAGAGACCCAGTACTTC.

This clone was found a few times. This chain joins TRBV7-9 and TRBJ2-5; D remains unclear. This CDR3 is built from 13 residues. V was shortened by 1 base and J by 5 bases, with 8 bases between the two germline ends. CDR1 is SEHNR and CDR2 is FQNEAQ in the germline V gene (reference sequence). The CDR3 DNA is TGTGCCAGCAGCTTAGAAATCGTGGAGACCCAGTACTTC. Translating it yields CASSLEIVETQYF.

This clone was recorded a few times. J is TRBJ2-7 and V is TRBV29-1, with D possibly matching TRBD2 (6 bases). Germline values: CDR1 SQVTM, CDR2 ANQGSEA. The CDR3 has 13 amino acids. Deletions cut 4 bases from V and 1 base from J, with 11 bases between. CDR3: CSVGTTSSYEQYF. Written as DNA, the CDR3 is TGCAGCGTTGGTACGACTAGTTCCTACGAGCAGTACTTC.

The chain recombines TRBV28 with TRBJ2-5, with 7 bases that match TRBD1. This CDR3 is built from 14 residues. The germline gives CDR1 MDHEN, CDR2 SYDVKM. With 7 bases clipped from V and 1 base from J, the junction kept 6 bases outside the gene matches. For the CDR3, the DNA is TGTGCCAGCATACAAGGGGGCATCCAAGAGACCCAGTACTTC. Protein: CASIQGGIQETQYF.

The CDR3 here is CASSAQGENTEAFF. Written as DNA, the CDR3 is TGTGCCAGCAGCGCCCAGGGGGAGAACACTGAAGCTTTCTTT. This sequence joins TRBV11-3 and TRBJ1-1, with 7 bases identical to TRBD1. Unmatched junction bases numbered 4, after V lost 5 bases and J lost 1 base. The germline gives CDR1 SGHNT, CDR2 YENEEA. The CDR3 length is 14 residues.

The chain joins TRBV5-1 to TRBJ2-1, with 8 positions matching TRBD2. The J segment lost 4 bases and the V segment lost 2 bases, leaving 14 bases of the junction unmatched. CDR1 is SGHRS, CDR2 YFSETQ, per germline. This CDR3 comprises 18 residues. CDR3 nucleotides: TGCGCCAGCAGCTTTGGGCCTACCGGGACTAGTGTTTACAATGAGCAGTTCTTC. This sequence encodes CASSFGPTGTSVYNEQFF.

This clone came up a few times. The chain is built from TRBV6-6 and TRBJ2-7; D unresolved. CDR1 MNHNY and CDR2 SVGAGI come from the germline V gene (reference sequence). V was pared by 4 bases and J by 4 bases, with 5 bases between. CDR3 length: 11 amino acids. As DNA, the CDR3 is TGTGCCAGCAGTTCCATGTACGAGCAGTACTTC. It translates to CASSSMYEQYF.